These 11 T cell receptor beta chains were sequenced from one sample in a study of PD-L1 blockade in urothelial cancer. Time point given: peripheral blood 6 weeks after treatment start. Some clones are missing from TCRdb's copy, which holds only in-frame ones; the method was immunoSEQ multiplex PCR. Here the sample spans roughly 100,000 clones, approximately 87% being singletons. Sequences were derived from PBMCs, sampled around atezolizumab (anti-PD-L1) treatment. The receptors were gathered from a man aged 70-80 years with urothelial cancer.

This clone was recorded once. This chain links TRBV10-3 with TRBJ2-7; 9 bases match TRBD1. Germline assignment: CDR1 ENHRY and CDR2 SYGVKD. This CDR3 comprises 14 residues. Trimming cost V 6 bases and J 3 bases; bases outside gene matches: 6. CDR3 loop: CAIRPGQGYYEQYF. As DNA, the CDR3 is TGTGCCATCAGGCCGGGACAGGGCTACTACGAGCAGTACTTC.

The rearrangement uses TRBV7-9 and TRBJ2-3; 15 bases map to TRBD2. Germline CDR1 SEHNR, CDR2 FQNEAQ (reference sequence). Unmatched junction bases numbered 11, after V lost 5 bases and J lost 5 bases. The CDR3 sequence is 18 residues long. For the CDR3, the DNA is TGTGCCAGCAGCCCCCCGGGACTAGCGGGGGGTAGTCTAGATACGCAGTATTTT. Encoded protein: CASSPPGLAGGSLDTQYF.

This sequence joins TRBV5-1 and TRBJ2-5; possible D gene TRBD2, 7 bases. CDR1 is SGHRS, CDR2 YFSETQ, per germline. Trimming took 3 bases from V and 9 from J, leaving 24 bases between them. This CDR3 has 16 amino acids. CDR3 coding DNA: TGCGCCAGCAGCTCCGCCTCGGGAGGCGGCTCAGGGGCCCAGTACTTC. Its protein is CASSSASGGGSGAQYF.

The V and J genes are TRBV19 and TRBJ2-1, with 7 bases matching TRBD2. V shed 4 bases, J shed 1 base, and the junction held 7 bases outside the gene matches. This CDR3 has 16 amino acids. Germline V gene data show CDR1 as LNHDA and CDR2 as SQIVND (reference sequence). The CDR3 reads CASSSDAAGSYNEQFF. DNA for the CDR3: TGTGCCAGTAGTAGCGACGCAGCGGGATCCTACAATGAGCAGTTCTTC.

This clone appeared a few times. The rearrangement joins TRBV9 to TRBJ2-1; TRBD2 is a possible D gene (6 bases). The V and J ends lost 0 bases and 10 bases respectively, with 23 bases between them. Germline V gene data show CDR1 as SGDLS and CDR2 as YYNGEE. The CDR3 spans 17 residues. The chain's CDR3 is CASSVGSGGRPLDEQFF. CDR3 in DNA: TGTGCCAGCAGCGTAGGTAGCGGTGGTAGGCCCTTAGACGAGCAGTTCTTC.

The V gene is TRBV9, the J gene TRBJ2-3; D is possibly TRBD2 (6 bases). The germline V gene encodes CDR1 SGDLS and CDR2 YYNGEE. The CDR3 extends over 16 amino acids. V lost 4 bases and J lost 4, with 19 bases in between. Here the CDR3 reads CASSPYSGGEADTQYF. The CDR3 DNA sequence: TGTGCCAGCAGCCCTTACAGCGGAGGGGAGGCAGATACGCAGTATTTT.

The chain links TRBV18 to TRBJ2-5; 8 nucleotides align to TRBD2. The CDR3 contains 15 residues. Trimming at V came to 5 bases and at J to 5 bases, leaving 10 bases not matched to a gene. The germline V gene has CDR1 KGHSH and CDR2 LQKENI. CDR3 loop: CASSSAGGGQETQYF. CDR3 in DNA: TGTGCCAGCTCATCGGCCGGGGGGGGCCAGGAGACCCAGTACTTC. Full variable domain (rest looked up from reference TRBV18 and TRBJ2-5): NAGVMQNPRHLVRRRGQEARLRCSPMKGHSHVYWYRQLPEEGLKFMVYLQKENIIDESGMPKERFSAEFPKEGPSILRIQQVVRGDSAAYFCASSSAGGGQETQYFGPGTRLLVL.

This chain connects TRBV19 to TRBJ2-3, with D possibly being TRBD2 (5 bases). The V end lost 7 bases, the J end lost 6 bases, and 17 bases lay between the germline ends. Germline CDR1 and CDR2: LNHDA and SQIVND (reference sequence). This CDR3 region has 14 residues. The CDR3 DNA reads TGTGCCAGTAACCCACGAAACCGGGGTGATACGCAGTATTTT. This gives the protein CASNPRNRGDTQYF.

V usage is TRBV7-9 and J usage is TRBJ2-2; 7 bases are shared with TRBD2. J gave up 7 bases and V 3 bases, and 11 bases lay outside the gene matches. Germline V gives CDR1 SEHNR, CDR2 FQNEAQ (reference sequence). The CDR3 is 16 amino acids. CDR3 DNA: TGTGCCAGCAGCTTCCGGGACTATCGTAAGATCGGGGAGCTGTTTTTT. This gives the protein CASSFRDYRKIGELFF.

The chain has TRBV2 and TRBJ1-2, with 7 bases fitting TRBD1. This CDR3 has 16 residues. J gave up 2 bases and V 8 bases, and 14 bases lay outside the gene matches. The germline V gene has CDR1 SNHLY and CDR2 FYNNEI. The CDR3 DNA reads TGTGCCAGCTTTCAACCCCGGGGGACAGACAACTATGGCTACACCTTC. Translated: CASFQPRGTDNYGYTF.

The genes are TRBV5-1 and TRBJ2-3; 8 positions match TRBD2. Germline V gene data show CDR1 as SGHRS and CDR2 as YFSETQ. This CDR3 is 16 amino acids long. J lost 2 bases, V lost 0 bases, and 5 bases had no gene match. The CDR3 sequence is CASSLGSGGNTDTQYF. CDR3 nucleotides: TGCGCCAGCAGCTTGGGAAGCGGGGGTAACACAGATACGCAGTATTTT. The full variable domain, with the rest looked up from reference TRBV5-1 and TRBJ2-3, is KAGVTQTPRYLIKTRGQQVTLSCSPISGHRSVSWYQQTPGQGLQFLFEYFSETQRNKGNFPGRFSGRQFSNSRSEMNVSTLELGDSALYLCASSLGSGGNTDTQYFGPGTRLTVL.